This TCR beta chain appears in the sequencing data of a study of post-analysis software for immune sequencing data. Whole-study results and caveats: A significant reduction in normalized Chao1 diversity was observed in multiple sclerosis patients versus controls.

The library was made from cDNA and included unique molecular identifiers. There were roughly 0.95 to 11 million T cells, and roughly 0.5 million cDNA molecules came from them. TCRdb reprocessed the PCR reads via MiXCR and lists one record per CDR3 protein. This table holds some 690,000 distinct CDR3 sequences, about 32% found once. Comments on this clonotype: The target antigen is unknown.

Sequencing used blood. The TCR originated in a girl under 18 with multiple sclerosis.

CDR3 sequence reads: CSAPSRDTDTQYF. In DNA, the CDR3 is TGCAGTGCTCCGAGCAGGGACACAGATACGCAGTATTTT. J is TRBJ2-3 and V is TRBV20-1; TRBD1 is a possible D gene (5 bases). V lost 5 bases and J 2 bases, leaving 11 bases between the germline ends. Per the germline V gene, CDR1 is DFQATT and CDR2 is SNEGSKA (reference sequence). This CDR3 spans 13 amino acids.